The 30 T cell receptor beta chains presented below share a single source sample, sequenced in a study of OX40 agonist ivuxolimab in advanced cancers. TCRdb's table, derived via immunoSEQ multiplex PCR, lists solely in-frame clones and lacks some. Of 72,000 or so clones in the sample, around 82% were seen once. The material was CD4+ or CD8+ T cells sorted from blood, obtained in a trial of the OX40 agonist ivuxolimab. The receptors stem from an adult with an advanced solid tumor such as melanoma, head and neck, liver or kidney cancer.

CDR3 coding DNA: TGTGCCAGCAGCTTAGGGCAGAGCTATAATTCACCCCTCCACTTT. Its translation is CASSLGQSYNSPLHF. The chain uses TRBV7-2 and TRBJ1-6; D is undetermined. The CDR3 covers 15 residues. V was shortened by 1 base and J by 3 bases, with 7 bases between the two germline ends. Germline-derived CDR1 and CDR2 are SGHTA and FQGNSA.

The gene calls are TRBV13 and TRBJ2-5; 9 positions match TRBD1. The length of the CDR3 is 15 residues. Germline V gives CDR1 PRHDT, CDR2 FYEKMQ (reference sequence). The trim removed 4 bases at V and 5 bases at J, leaving 8 bases unmatched. The CDR3 here is CASSSGTGLGETQYF. DNA for the CDR3: TGTGCCAGCAGCTCTGGGACAGGGCTTGGCGAGACCCAGTACTTC.

The chain employs TRBV14 and TRBJ2-5; 8 nucleotides match TRBD2. CDR3 length: 15 residues. From germline, CDR1 is SGHDN and CDR2 FVKESK. Losses at the gene ends were 1 base for V and 4 bases for J; bases not matched to a gene: 5. The CDR3, as DNA: TGTGCCAGCAGCCAAGTTCTAGCGGGTAGAGAGACCCAGTACTTC. Protein sequence: CASSQVLAGRETQYF.

The chain is built from TRBV6-1 and TRBJ2-3; possible D gene TRBD1, 6 bases. The CDR3 extends over 14 amino acids. V lost 3 bases and J 3 bases, leaving 10 bases between the germline ends. Germline V CDR1 and CDR2: MNHNS, SASEGT. Written as DNA, the CDR3 is TGTGCCAGCAGTGACTACAGGGCAACAGATACGCAGTATTTT. Its protein is CASSDYRATDTQYF.

This chain connects TRBV14 to TRBJ2-1; D remains unclear. The V gene's germline CDR1 is SGHDN and CDR2 FVKESK. V lost 0 bases, J lost 10 bases, and 10 bases lay in between. The CDR3 extends over 13 amino acids. The CDR3 region has the DNA TGTGCCAGCAGCCAAGATCAAGTTACGGAGCAGTTCTTC. It yields the protein CASSQDQVTEQFF.

V and J are TRBV5-1 and TRBJ1-2; tentatively, D is TRBD1 (6 bases). Looked up from germline, CDR1 is SGHRS and CDR2 is YFSETQ. V lost 0 bases to trimming and J lost 3 bases, with 12 bases between them. This CDR3 is 15 amino acids long. CDR3 nucleotide sequence: TGCGCCAGCAGCTTGGGATCCCAGGGGTACTATGGCTACACCTTC. Translated: CASSLGSQGYYGYTF.

The chain links TRBV7-2 to TRBJ1-2, with D perhaps matching TRBD1 (5 bases). Looked up from germline, CDR1 is SGHTA and CDR2 is FQGNSA. The V and J ends lost 2 bases and 6 bases respectively, with 13 bases between them. The CDR3 covers 14 residues. The CDR3 is CASSLLGGLDGYTF. The CDR3 bases are TGTGCCAGCAGCTTACTGGGGGGGTTGGATGGCTACACCTTC.

The CDR3 sequence is CASSKDRGPPNSPLHF. CDR3 in DNA: TGTGCCAGCAGCAAGGACAGGGGGCCCCCTAATTCACCCCTCCACTTT. The chain couples TRBV13 to TRBJ1-6; 11 bases are shared with TRBD1. V dropped 5 bases and J dropped 6; count of bases not matched to a gene: 6. CDR1 is PRHDT and CDR2 is FYEKMQ in the germline V gene (reference sequence). CDR3 length: 16 residues.

This clone was detected only a few times. The chain carries TRBV7-3 and TRBJ2-1; 9 nucleotides align to TRBD2. Germline lookup yields CDR1 SGHTA and CDR2 FQGTGA. Trimming took 2 bases from V and 14 from J; bases not matched to a gene: 7. The CDR3 spans 13 residues. The CDR3 loop is CASSLGKAGGEFF. CDR3 in DNA: TGTGCCAGCAGCTTAGGTAAAGCGGGGGGTGAGTTCTTC. Complete variable domain (other parts from reference TRBV7-3 and TRBJ2-1): GAGVSQTPSNKVTEKGKYVELRCDPISGHTALYWYRQSLGQGPEFLIYFQGTGAADDSGLPNDRFFAVRPEGSVSTLKIQRTERGDSAVYLCASSLGKAGGEFFGPGTRLTVL.

The rearrangement links TRBV7-8 to TRBJ1-1; D is perhaps TRBD1 (5 bases). The V end lost 5 bases, the J end lost 6 bases, and 13 bases lay between the germline ends. Germline CDR1 reads SGHVS; CDR2 reads FQNEAQ. The length of the CDR3 is 13 residues. CDR3 protein: CASSTRQSAEAFF. The CDR3 nucleotides are TGTGCCAGCAGCACCCGACAGTCTGCTGAAGCTTTCTTT. The full variable domain, rest sourced from reference TRBV7-8 and TRBJ1-1, is GAGVSQSPRYKVAKRGQDVALRCDPISGHVSLFWYQQALGQGPEFLTYFQNEAQLDKSGLPSDRFFAERPEGSVSTLKIQRTQQEDSAVYLCASSTRQSAEAFFGQGTRLTVV.

V gene TRBV5-3 combines with J gene TRBJ1-1, with D possibly matching TRBD1 (6 bases). TRBV5-3 is marked as an open reading frame, function uncertain. The CDR3 covers 16 residues. V was pared by 3 bases and J by 3 bases, with 18 bases between. The CDR3 DNA follows: TGTGCCAGAAGCTGGGGGCACCCGACTAAGGACACTGAAGCTTTCTTT. Translation gives CARSWGHPTKDTEAFF.

In its sample, this clone was seen once. The chain couples TRBV6-1 to TRBJ1-2; D not certain. Germline CDR1 MNHNS, CDR2 SASEGT. V lost 1 base, J lost 2 bases, and 5 bases lay in between. This CDR3 region has 13 residues. As DNA, the CDR3 is TGTGCCAGCAGTGAAGGTCAGAACTATGGCTACACCTTC. Amino acids: CASSEGQNYGYTF.

This clone has just a few counts. Other DNA variants within this sample encode the same CDR3. The V and J genes are TRBV19 and TRBJ1-5; the D is unclear. Germline assignment: CDR1 LNHDA and CDR2 SQIVND (reference sequence). The CDR3 length is 14 residues. Trimming removed 3 bases at V and 7 bases at J, with 13 bases between. DNA for the CDR3: TGTGCCAGTAGTATCGGGCAGGTCTACCAGCCCCAGCATTTT. Amino acids: CASSIGQVYQPQHF. The full variable domain, rest sourced from reference TRBV19 and TRBJ1-5, is DGGITQSPKYLFRKEGQNVTLSCEQNLNHDAMYWYRQDPGQGLRLIYYSQIVNDFQKGDIAEGYSVSREKKESFPLTVTSAQKNPTAFYLCASSIGQVYQPQHFGDGTRLSIL.

This clone has just a few counts. The CDR3 loop is CASSATAGGANQETQYF. The DNA of the CDR3 is TGTGCCAGCAGCGCGACAGCGGGGGGGGCGAACCAAGAGACCCAGTACTTC. The rearrangement links TRBV9 to TRBJ2-5; 10 bases map to TRBD2. CDR1 SGDLS and CDR2 YYNGEE come from the germline V gene. V lost 3 bases and J lost 0; bases outside the gene matches: 8. This CDR3 contains 17 residues.

The chain is built from TRBV25-1 and TRBJ1-1; D not resolved. Trimming stripped 4 bases from V and 6 bases from J, with 9 bases between. The CDR3 spans 12 residues. Per germline, CDR1 MGHDK and CDR2 SYGVNS. CDR3 sequence: CASSGIRSEAFF. CDR3 DNA sequence: TGTGCCAGCAGTGGAATACGGTCTGAAGCTTTCTTT.

V gene TRBV5-1 combines with J gene TRBJ2-5; D uncertain. V was trimmed by 4 bases and J by 3 bases, leaving 10 bases between them. The CDR3 is made up of 13 amino acids. Looked up from germline, CDR1 is SGHRS and CDR2 is YFSETQ. CDR3 nucleotide sequence: TGCGCCAGCAGCGCCGATTATGAAGAGACCCAGTACTTC. It codes for CASSADYEETQYF.

This rearrangement joins TRBV14 to TRBJ2-3; maybe TRBD1 (6 bases). Germline V gene sequence: CDR1 SGHDN, CDR2 FVKESK. The CDR3 contains 16 residues. Trimming shortened V by 2 bases and J by 3 bases, and 15 bases separated the two germline ends. The CDR3, as DNA: TGTGCCAGCAGCCAATTCCAGGGGCAAATAACAGATACGCAGTATTTT. Translation: CASSQFQGQITDTQYF.

V usage is TRBV28 and J usage is TRBJ1-4, with D possibly TRBD1 on 6 matching bases. Germline V CDR1 and CDR2: MDHEN, SYDVKM. V was pared by 8 bases and J by 4 bases, with 11 bases between. The CDR3 contains 13 residues. The CDR3 loop is CASGRGGNEKLFF. The CDR3 DNA is TGTGCCAGCGGCAGGGGTGGTAATGAAAAACTGTTTTTT.

The genes are TRBV19 and TRBJ1-3; tentative D call: TRBD1 (5 bases). V was trimmed by 6 bases and J by 0 bases, leaving 15 bases between them. Germline V gene data show CDR1 as LNHDA and CDR2 as SQIVND (reference sequence). This CDR3 has 16 residues. CDR3 DNA: TGTGCCAGTAGCGCCGGGACGGGGAGCTCTGGAAACACCATATATTTT. Translating gives CASSAGTGSSGNTIYF.

This clone was observed a few times. This chain uses TRBV29-1 with TRBJ2-7; maybe TRBD2 (5 bases). Germline V CDR1 and CDR2: SQVTM, ANQGSEA. This CDR3 region has 13 residues. The V end lost 6 bases, the J end lost 6 bases, and 18 bases lay between the germline ends. The CDR3 spells CSVRISGSGEQYF. The CDR3 DNA follows: TGCAGCGTCCGCATCTCGGGGTCGGGCGAGCAGTACTTC.

In this sample, this clone is medium-sized. The J gene is TRBJ1-1, the V gene TRBV18, with a weak D call TRBD1 (6 bases). CDR3 length: 18 residues. Looked up from germline, CDR1 is KGHSH and CDR2 is LQKENI. The V gene lost 3 bases and the J gene lost 1 base, with 21 bases spanning the gap. CDR3: CASSPLGGAQGRNTEAFF. CDR3 in DNA: TGTGCCAGCTCACCCCTCGGCGGGGCCCAGGGGCGGAACACTGAAGCTTTCTTT.

This chain uses TRBV7-9 with TRBJ2-1; 8 bases align to TRBD2. CDR3 length: 13 residues. Trimming took 5 bases from V and 6 from J; bases not matched to a gene: 3. Germline lookup yields CDR1 SEHNR and CDR2 FQNEAQ (reference sequence). The CDR3 reads CASSPGGSNEQFF. As DNA, the CDR3 is TGTGCCAGCAGCCCGGGGGGGTCCAATGAGCAGTTCTTC. The complete variable domain, with remaining parts taken from reference TRBV7-9 and TRBJ2-1, reads DTGVSQNPRHKITKRGQNVTFRCDPISEHNRLYWYRQTLGQGPEFLTYFQNEAQLEKSRLLSDRFSAERPKGSFSTLEIQRTEQGDSAMYLCASSPGGSNEQFFGPGTRLTVL.

The chain combines TRBV2 with TRBJ2-5, with D tentatively TRBD2 (6 bases). The J call may be incorrect, as the DNA end agrees better with TRBJ2-7. This CDR3 is built from 14 residues. Germline values: CDR1 SNHLY, CDR2 FYNNEI. The CDR3 sequence: CASSDFGGSYEQYF. Written as DNA, the CDR3 is TGTGCCAGCAGTGATTTTGGGGGGAGCTACGAGCAGTACTTC.

This rearrangement joins TRBV6-1 to TRBJ1-2; 9 bases line up with TRBD1. Germline V gene sequence: CDR1 MNHNS, CDR2 SASEGT. The CDR3 extends over 13 amino acids. The J segment lost 4 bases and the V segment lost 7 bases, leaving 4 bases of the junction unmatched. Here the CDR3 reads CASTTGGLYGYTF. In DNA form, the CDR3 reads TGTGCCAGCACTACAGGGGGCCTCTATGGCTACACCTTC.

This rearrangement joins TRBV27 to TRBJ1-4; 8 bases match TRBD1. V lost 5 bases to trimming and J lost 8 bases; unmatched junction nucleotides: 7. The CDR3 loop spans 14 amino acids. Germline assignment: CDR1 MNHEY and CDR2 SMNVEV (reference sequence). In nucleotides, the CDR3 is TGTGCCAGCAGTGTCGGAGCAGGGGGCGAAAAACTGTTTTTT. Translation: CASSVGAGGEKLFF.

The DNA for the CDR3 is TGTGCCAGCAGTGCCCTGTCCGGGACTAGTTGGTTAAATGAGCAGTTCTTC. As protein: CASSALSGTSWLNEQFF. The chain couples TRBV6-1 to TRBJ2-1, with 8 bases that match TRBD2. This CDR3 region has 17 residues. CDR1 is MNHNS, CDR2 SASEGT, per germline. Germline trimming cut 4 bases from V and 7 bases from J; bases unmatched to any gene: 15.

V and J are TRBV5-6 and TRBJ1-1; 8 bases are shared with TRBD1. Germline-derived CDR1 and CDR2 are SGHDT and YYEEEE. This CDR3 has 15 residues. Trimming at V came to 3 bases and at J to 5 bases, leaving 9 bases not matched to a gene. CDR3 sequence reads: CASSWTGRWGTEAFF. In nucleotides, the CDR3 is TGTGCCAGCAGCTGGACAGGGCGGTGGGGGACTGAAGCTTTCTTT.

J is TRBJ2-4 and V is TRBV18, with 7 bases matching TRBD1. Germline CDR1 reads KGHSH; CDR2 reads LQKENI. The CDR3 has 16 amino acids. J gave up 0 bases and V 0 bases, and 2 bases lay outside the gene matches. CDR3 protein: CASSPPTGQAKNIQYF. CDR3 coding DNA: TGTGCCAGCTCACCACCGACAGGGCAAGCCAAAAACATTCAGTACTTC.

This clone was counted a few times. V gene TRBV6-6 combines with J gene TRBJ1-5, with 8 bases matching TRBD1. Germline V CDR1 and CDR2: MNHNY, SVGAGI (reference sequence). The CDR3 runs 15 residues. J was trimmed by 2 bases and V by 5 bases; bases with no gene match: 5. CDR3 sequence: CASSPDRVGNQPQHF. As DNA, the CDR3 is TGTGCCAGCAGTCCGGACAGGGTAGGCAATCAGCCCCAGCATTTT.

This clone was picked up one time. V gene TRBV10-3 combines with J gene TRBJ1-5, with TRBD1 matching 7 bases. The germline V gene encodes CDR1 ENHRY and CDR2 SYGVKD. Trimming at V came to 10 bases and at J to 7 bases, leaving 10 bases not matched to a gene. This CDR3 is built from 13 residues. CDR3 DNA sequence: TGTGCCACCCAACGACAGGGAGACCAGCCCCAGCATTTT. Encoded protein: CATQRQGDQPQHF.